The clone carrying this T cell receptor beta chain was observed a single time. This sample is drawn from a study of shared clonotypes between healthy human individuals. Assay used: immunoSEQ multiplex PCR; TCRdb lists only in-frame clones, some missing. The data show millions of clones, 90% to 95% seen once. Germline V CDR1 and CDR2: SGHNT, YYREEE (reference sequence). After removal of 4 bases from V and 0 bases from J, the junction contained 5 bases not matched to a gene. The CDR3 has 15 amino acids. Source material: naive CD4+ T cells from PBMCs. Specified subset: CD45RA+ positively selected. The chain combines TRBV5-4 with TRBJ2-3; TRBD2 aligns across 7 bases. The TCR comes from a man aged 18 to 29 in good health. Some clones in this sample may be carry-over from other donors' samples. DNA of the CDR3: TGTGCCAGCAGCGGGGCGGGAGTTAGCACAGATACGCAGTATTTT. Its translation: CASSGAGVSTDTQYF.